This passage covers 31 T cell receptor beta chains from one sample sequenced in a study of technical replicates of blood from several donors. Repertoires were generated with immunoSEQ multiplex PCR, while TCRdb's copy carries only in-frame clones and drops some. The data hold roughly 87,000 clones, with roughly 90% observed a single time. Source material: T cells isolated from PBMCs. The origin of the receptors is a human donor in good health.

V and J are TRBV6-6 and TRBJ1-1; D ambiguous. The CDR3 covers 12 residues. The germline CDR1 and CDR2 sequences are MNHNY and SVGAGI (reference sequence). Trimming cost V 6 bases and J 2 bases, with 7 bases left between them. The CDR3 nucleotides read TGTGCCAGCAGCGTCACAAACACTGAAGCTTTCTTT. Encoded protein: CASSVTNTEAFF.

This chain uses TRBV27 with TRBJ1-1, with D perhaps TRBD1 (5 bases). Germline V gene data show CDR1 as MNHEY and CDR2 as SMNVEV (reference sequence). V was cut by 1 base and J by 4 bases, with 10 bases left in between. The CDR3 runs to 14 residues. DNA of the CDR3: TGTGCCAGCAGTTTATTGGGCAGGGCCACTGAAGCTTTCTTT. Amino acid sequence: CASSLLGRATEAFF.

CDR3 loop: CARQYQRGGDTQYF. The DNA for the CDR3 is TGTGCCAGACAATATCAGCGGGGGGGAGATACGCAGTATTTT. The chain recombines TRBV2 with TRBJ2-3; 10 bases are shared with TRBD2. CDR1 and CDR2 from the germline V gene are SNHLY and FYNNEI. CDR3 length: 14 amino acids. V shed 9 bases, J shed 5 bases, and the junction held 8 bases outside the gene matches.

V is TRBV30 and J is TRBJ2-7; unclear D gene. Trimming cost V 1 base and J 2 bases, with 3 bases left between them. The CDR3 spans 11 residues. The germline V gene encodes CDR1 GTSNPN and CDR2 SVGIG (reference sequence). The CDR3 loop reads CAWSGAYEQYF. The CDR3 DNA reads TGTGCCTGGAGTGGAGCCTACGAGCAGTACTTC.

The J gene is TRBJ2-3, the V gene TRBV9, with D unresolved. V lost 5 bases and J 3 bases, leaving 10 bases between the germline ends. CDR1 is SGDLS and CDR2 is YYNGEE in the germline V gene. CDR3 length: 13 residues. CDR3 nucleotide sequence: TGTGCCAGCAGAATTAGCTCGACAGATACGCAGTATTTT. It specifies CASRISSTDTQYF.

V usage is TRBV7-6 and J usage is TRBJ2-3; 9 positions agree with TRBD1. CDR1 and CDR2 from the germline V gene are SGHVS and FNYEAQ. Germline trimming cut 2 bases from V and 1 base from J; bases unmatched to any gene: 1. This CDR3 comprises 15 residues. This CDR3 is CASSLRDRGTDTQYF. The CDR3 bases are TGTGCCAGCAGCTTAAGGGACAGGGGCACAGATACGCAGTATTTT.

The chain employs TRBV7-2 and TRBJ2-3; TRBD2 aligns across 12 bases. The CDR3 loop spans 17 amino acids. The junction had 8 bases not matched to a gene; V was cut back by 5 bases and J by 2 bases. Germline V gene data show CDR1 as SGHTA and CDR2 as FQGNSA. The DNA for the CDR3 is TGTGCCAGCAGCCTCGGACTAGCGGGACTATTCACAGATACGCAGTATTTT. Amino acid sequence: CASSLGLAGLFTDTQYF.

This clone came up once. The chain joins TRBV6-1 to TRBJ1-2; a possible D gene is TRBD1 (5 bases). V lost 7 bases and J 6 bases, leaving 12 bases between the germline ends. Germline V gives CDR1 MNHNS, CDR2 SASEGT. The CDR3 runs to 12 residues. The CDR3 protein is CASIGVGDGYTF. In nucleotides, the CDR3 is TGTGCCAGCATAGGGGTAGGGGATGGCTACACCTTC.

The V gene is TRBV10-3, the J gene TRBJ2-7, with D maybe TRBD2 (5 bases). There are 13 residues in the CDR3. V gave up 8 bases and J gave up 9 bases, with 20 bases separating them. The germline V gene has CDR1 ENHRY and CDR2 SYGVKD. CDR3: CAISPADPPGQYF. The CDR3 coding sequence is TGTGCCATCTCTCCAGCGGATCCGCCGGGGCAGTACTTC.

The rearrangement uses TRBV5-6 and TRBJ1-2; D is unresolved. The CDR3 is made up of 15 amino acids. Germline V gene sequence: CDR1 SGHDT, CDR2 YYEEEE. Trimming took 3 bases from V and 4 from J, leaving 16 bases between them. The CDR3 is CASSSPWRQSYGYTF. Here the CDR3 DNA reads TGTGCCAGCAGCTCCCCCTGGCGGCAGAGCTATGGCTACACCTTC.

This chain connects TRBV5-1 to TRBJ1-2, with D unresolved. Trimming removed 3 bases at V and 0 bases at J, with 12 bases between. Germline lookup yields CDR1 SGHRS and CDR2 YFSETQ. The CDR3 sequence is 15 residues long. The CDR3 region has the DNA TGCGCCAGCAGCTCCTCGGGTAGCACTAACTATGGCTACACCTTC. Amino acids: CASSSSGSTNYGYTF.

V and J are TRBV28 and TRBJ1-3; 8 bases agree with TRBD1. The germline gives CDR1 MDHEN, CDR2 SYDVKM. Germline trimming cut 6 bases from V and 2 bases from J; bases unmatched to any gene: 9. CDR3 size: 16 residues. The CDR3 DNA is TGTGCCAGCAGCACCTATACAGGGGGTGCTGGAAACACCATATATTTT. Protein sequence: CASSTYTGGAGNTIYF.

V usage is TRBV6-5 and J usage is TRBJ2-7, with a tentative D call TRBD1 (5 bases). Germline CDR1 MNHEY, CDR2 SVGAGI. V was pared by 6 bases and J by 7 bases, with 13 bases between. CDR3 size: 12 residues. CDR3 sequence: CASRDTMGEQYF. For the CDR3, the DNA is TGTGCCAGCAGGGACACCATGGGGGAGCAGTACTTC.

This sequence joins TRBV30 and TRBJ1-4; D gene ambiguous. Germline values: CDR1 GTSNPN, CDR2 SVGIG (reference sequence). V was cut by 8 bases and J by 8 bases, with 12 bases left in between. The CDR3 extends over 11 amino acids. CDR3 sequence reads: CATEEREKLFF. The DNA of the CDR3 is TGTGCCACGGAGGAAAGGGAAAAACTGTTTTTT.

The V and J genes are TRBV7-2 and TRBJ1-4, with 7 bases that match TRBD1. The CDR3 covers 15 residues. From germline, CDR1 is SGHTA and CDR2 FQGNSA. Germline trimming cut 1 base from V and 6 bases from J; bases unmatched to any gene: 5. CDR3 nucleotide sequence: TGTGCCAGCAGCTTAGACAGGGGAGGTGATGAAAAACTGTTTTTT. This sequence encodes CASSLDRGGDEKLFF. Filled out from reference TRBV7-2 and TRBJ1-4, the complete variable domain reads GAGVSQSPSNKVTEKGKDVELRCDPISGHTALYWYRQSLGQGLEFLIYFQGNSAPDKSGLPSDRFSAERTGGSVSTLTIQRTQQEDSAVYLCASSLDRGGDEKLFFGSGTQLSVL.

V gene TRBV11-1 combines with J gene TRBJ2-7; TRBD1 aligns across 8 bases. The CDR3 is 14 residues long. Germline CDR1 is SGHAT and CDR2 is FQDESV (reference sequence). V gave up 3 bases and J gave up 5 bases; unmatched junction bases: 6. The CDR3 is CASSFKAGGHEQYF. The DNA of the CDR3 is TGTGCCAGCAGCTTCAAAGCAGGGGGCCACGAGCAGTACTTC.

The CDR3 sequence is CASSLAFAGNTEAFF. As DNA, the CDR3 is TGCGCCAGCAGCTTGGCCTTCGCAGGGAACACTGAAGCTTTCTTT. The rearrangement uses TRBV5-1 and TRBJ1-1; D gene ambiguous. CDR1 SGHRS and CDR2 YFSETQ come from the germline V gene. The CDR3 is 15 residues long. The V and J ends lost 0 bases and 1 base respectively, with 10 bases between them.

A single count supports this clone. A read error may produce the germline difference seen at one junction end. In DNA, the CDR3 is TGTGCCAGCAGCCTAGATCTTAGCGGGAGATACTACGAGCAGTACTTC. It codes for CASSLDLSGRYYEQYF. The rearrangement joins TRBV11-2 to TRBJ2-7; 9 bases are shared with TRBD2. The CDR3 has 16 amino acids. Germline V gives CDR1 SGHAT, CDR2 FQNNGV.

CDR3 amino acids: CATQGSWLGEYEQYF. The CDR3 nucleotides read TGTGCCACTCAGGGTTCTTGGCTGGGCGAATACGAGCAGTACTTC. V gene TRBV10-3 combines with J gene TRBJ2-7; tentative D call: TRBD1 (5 bases). CDR3 size: 15 residues. Germline CDR1 and CDR2: ENHRY and SYGVKD. V was clipped by 10 bases and J by 4 bases, with 23 bases between them.

V and J are TRBV7-9 and TRBJ1-4; 7 nucleotides agree with TRBD1. The CDR3 extends over 15 amino acids. The trim removed 2 bases at V and 8 bases at J, leaving 8 bases unmatched. Germline V gene sequence: CDR1 SEHNR, CDR2 FQNEAQ (reference sequence). CDR3: CASSLSTGLEEKLFF. CDR3 sequence (DNA): TGTGCCAGCAGCTTATCGACAGGGCTGGAAGAAAAACTGTTTTTT.

V usage is TRBV7-9 and J usage is TRBJ2-6; TRBD1 might be the D (5 bases). Per germline, CDR1 SEHNR and CDR2 FQNEAQ (reference sequence). V lost 5 bases, J lost 1 base, and 15 bases lay in between. The CDR3 sequence is 17 residues long. CDR3 coding DNA: TGTGCCAGCAGCCCGACGCCCAGGGTTTCTGGGGCCAACGTCCTGACTTTC. Its protein is CASSPTPRVSGANVLTF.

This clone was counted once. DNA of the CDR3: TGTGCCAGCAGCTTAACAGGGTACGCAGATACGCAGTATTTT. This encodes CASSLTGYADTQYF. The chain couples TRBV5-6 to TRBJ2-3, with D possibly matching TRBD1 (6 bases). This CDR3 comprises 14 residues. V dropped 2 bases and J dropped 4 bases, with 11 bases sitting between them. CDR1 is SGHDT and CDR2 is YYEEEE in the germline V gene.

This clone was detected only a few times. This chain links TRBV30 with TRBJ1-4; TRBD1 matches at 12 bases. The germline V gene encodes CDR1 GTSNPN and CDR2 SVGIG (reference sequence). Unmatched junction bases numbered 11, after V lost 7 bases and J lost 8 bases. This CDR3 comprises 15 residues. CDR3 loop: CASTGGQGAREKLFF. Written as DNA, the CDR3 is TGTGCCTCAACTGGGGGACAGGGGGCGAGGGAAAAACTGTTTTTT.

This clone was detected once. The chain recombines TRBV19 with TRBJ1-2; D gene uncertain. Germline V gene lookup returns CDR1 LNHDA and CDR2 SQIVND (reference sequence). The CDR3 is 14 residues long. V lost 1 base, J lost 2 bases, and 8 bases lay in between. The CDR3: CASSIARGNYGYTF. The DNA for the CDR3 is TGTGCCAGTAGTATAGCACGAGGGAACTATGGCTACACCTTC.

This rearrangement joins TRBV4-3 to TRBJ2-7; 8 bases are a match to TRBD2. Germline CDR1 and CDR2: LGHNA and YSLEER. V was pared by 5 bases and J by 3 bases, with 9 bases of the junction left unmatched. The CDR3 is 15 amino acids. The CDR3: CASSGPGGGLYEQYF. The CDR3 nucleotides read TGCGCCAGCAGCGGGCCGGGGGGGGGCCTCTACGAGCAGTACTTC.

This clone was seen only once. V and J are TRBV19 and TRBJ2-3; TRBD1 matches at 9 bases. Per germline, CDR1 LNHDA and CDR2 SQIVND (reference sequence). The V and J ends lost 5 bases and 3 bases, in that order; junction bases with no gene match: 3. This CDR3 region has 14 residues. CDR3 sequence reads: CASSPGQGTDTQYF. The CDR3 DNA is TGTGCCAGTAGTCCAGGACAGGGGACAGATACGCAGTATTTT.

This chain connects TRBV15 to TRBJ1-1; 10 positions match TRBD1. The CDR3 covers 15 residues. V shed 1 base, J shed 3 bases, and the junction held 2 bases outside the gene matches. From germline, CDR1 is LNHNV and CDR2 YYDKDF (reference sequence). The CDR3 DNA sequence: TGTGCCACCAGCAGAGCAGGACAGGGGGACACTGAAGCTTTCTTT. This sequence encodes CATSRAGQGDTEAFF. The full variable domain, its missing parts supplied by reference TRBV15 and TRBJ1-1, is DAMVIQNPRYQVTQFGKPVTLSCSQTLNHNVMYWYQQKSSQAPKLLFHYYDKDFNNEADTPDNFQSRRPNTSFCFLDIRSPGLGDTAMYLCATSRAGQGDTEAFFGQGTRLTVV.

This sequence joins TRBV9 and TRBJ1-4; D is perhaps TRBD1 (5 bases). V lost 0 bases to trimming and J lost 7 bases, with 16 bases between them. Germline CDR1 is SGDLS and CDR2 is YYNGEE. This CDR3 is built from 16 residues. Here the CDR3 DNA reads TGTGCCAGCAGCGTAGAACCAGGGTTGATGAGTGAAAAACTGTTTTTT. It yields the protein CASSVEPGLMSEKLFF.

CDR3 nucleotides: TGTGCCAGCAGCTACAACGCCTTAGCCAAAAACATTCAGTACTTC. Translation gives CASSYNALAKNIQYF. The chain employs TRBV7-2 and TRBJ2-4; D unresolved. Germline V gene data show CDR1 as SGHTA and CDR2 as FQGNSA. The CDR3 has 15 residues. The ends were cut back, 4 bases at V and 0 bases at J, with 10 bases in the middle.

This clone was seen a few times. The rearrangement joins TRBV10-3 to TRBJ2-7; 9 bases fit TRBD2. This CDR3 comprises 15 residues. Per the germline V gene, CDR1 is ENHRY and CDR2 is SYGVKD. With V trimmed by 4 bases and J by 7 bases, 11 bases remained unmatched. This chain's CDR3 is CAISGTSDPAGEQYF. The CDR3 DNA reads TGTGCCATCAGTGGGACTAGCGACCCCGCGGGGGAGCAGTACTTC.

V gene TRBV7-8 combines with J gene TRBJ1-3; TRBD1 agrees at 11 bases. J lost 3 bases, V lost 5 bases, and 12 bases had no gene match. Germline CDR1 is SGHVS and CDR2 is FQNEAQ. The length of the CDR3 is 18 residues. CDR3 protein: CASSPRDRGNLFGNTIYF. The CDR3 coding sequence is TGTGCCAGCAGCCCCCGGGACAGGGGGAACCTCTTTGGAAACACCATATATTTT.